Listed here are 32 T cell receptor beta chains from one sample, sequenced in a study of human T cells and chemical hapten exposure. One entry per CDR3 protein, called by TCRdb with MiXCR from the RACE reads. Found here are tens of thousands of distinct CDR3 sequences, roughly an eighth of them singletons; the top ten hold approximately 1.8%. Time point here: pre-sensitization, week 0. Treatment meaning: therapeutic diphenylcyclopropenone sensitization with weekly scalp DPC. Before extraction, the whole blood was not fractionated, and total RNA was taken from it. The sample consisted of whole blood, taken in connection with sensitization to the hapten diphenylcyclopropenone (DPC). The source is a woman in her forties with alopecia areata. Some clones in this sample may be carry-over from other donors' samples.

The sample holds a few counts of this clonotype. V gene TRBV28 combines with J gene TRBJ1-5; D is ambiguous. The ends were cut back, 6 bases at V and 5 bases at J, with 8 bases in the middle. The CDR3 runs to 12 residues. From germline, CDR1 is MDHEN and CDR2 SYDVKM. The CDR3 sequence is CASRGSDQPQHF. Written as DNA, the CDR3 is TGTGCCAGCAGGGGCAGTGATCAGCCCCAGCATTTT.

The chain uses TRBV10-2 and TRBJ1-4; D remains unclear. Germline lookup yields CDR1 WSHSY and CDR2 SAAADI. V dropped 3 bases and J dropped 4 bases, with 6 bases sitting between them. The CDR3 has 13 residues. CDR3 nucleotide sequence: TGCGCCAGCAGTGATGGCCTTAATGAAAAACTGTTTTTT. Protein: CASSDGLNEKLFF.

This clonotype was detected ten times or more. V is TRBV11-2 and J is TRBJ2-3; TRBD2 agrees at 11 bases. The CDR3 contains 18 residues. The V gene's germline CDR1 is SGHAT and CDR2 FQNNGV. Trimming removed 0 bases from V and 7 bases from J; junction bases left unmatched: 12. Written as DNA, the CDR3 is TGTGCCAGCAGCTTAGAGGGACTAGCGGACCTAATATATCATACGCAGTATTTT. Translated: CASSLEGLADLIYHTQYF.

This clonotype was detected ten times or more. The V gene is TRBV2, the J gene TRBJ2-3; D call uncertain. Trimming stripped 6 bases from V and 2 bases from J, with 3 bases between. CDR3 length equals 11 residues. CDR1 and CDR2 from the germline V gene are SNHLY and FYNNEI. The CDR3 protein is CASRTTDTQYF. CDR3 DNA sequence: TGTGCCAGCAGAACCACAGATACGCAGTATTTT.

This clonotype was observed at least ten times. At one end the junction does not follow the germline gene, possibly because of a read error. J is TRBJ2-7 and V is TRBV7-6; 8 bases map to TRBD2. The CDR3 runs 15 residues. CDR1 is SGHVS and CDR2 is FNYEAQ in the germline V gene. CDR3 protein: CVSSPGSGISYEQYF. The DNA for the CDR3 is TGTGTCAGCAGCCCCGGTAGCGGGATCTCCTACGAGCAGTACTTC.

This clonotype has at least ten counts. V and J are TRBV6-5 and TRBJ1-1; D gene ambiguous. The CDR3 consists of 15 residues. V shed 6 bases and J shed 1 base, with 15 bases lying between them. The germline V gene encodes CDR1 MNHEY and CDR2 SVGAGI. CDR3 nucleotides: TGTGCCAGCAGGTCGTCCCCCCGCGGGAACACTGAAGCTTTCTTT. Encoded protein: CASRSSPRGNTEAFF.

This clonotype was found once. The chain joins TRBV6-2 or TRBV6-3 to TRBJ2-1; D uncertain. Germline lookup yields CDR1 MNHEY and CDR2 SVGEGT. The CDR3 has 13 amino acids. Trimming removed 1 base from V and 7 bases from J, with 8 bases in between. This CDR3 is CASSYLPWNEQFF. DNA of the CDR3: TGTGCCAGCAGTTACTTACCTTGGAATGAGCAGTTCTTC.

This clonotype was counted at least ten times. V and J are TRBV28 and TRBJ2-3; 7 bases agree with TRBD2. The germline V gene encodes CDR1 MDHEN and CDR2 SYDVKM. The CDR3 sequence is 15 residues long. V lost 3 bases to trimming and J lost 5 bases; unmatched junction nucleotides: 8. This CDR3 reads CASSLRGRAGDTQYF. The CDR3 DNA reads as TGTGCCAGCAGTTTGCGAGGGAGGGCCGGAGATACGCAGTATTTT.

The sample holds many counts of this clonotype. The genes are TRBV6-2 or TRBV6-3 and TRBJ2-5, with a weak D call TRBD1 (6 bases). V was clipped by 2 bases and J by 1 base, with 14 bases between them. Germline lookup yields CDR1 MNHEY and CDR2 SVGEGT. The CDR3 is 16 amino acids. CDR3 in amino acids: CASSYHIGTSQETQYF. CDR3 bases: TGTGCCAGCAGTTACCATATCGGGACAAGCCAAGAGACCCAGTACTTC.

At least ten counts were recorded for this clonotype. The V and J genes are TRBV5-1 and TRBJ2-2; D might be TRBD1 (5 bases). Trimming removed 4 bases from V and 0 bases from J, with 10 bases in between. CDR3 length: 15 residues. Germline-derived CDR1 and CDR2 are SGHRS and YFSETQ. In DNA, the CDR3 is TGCGCCAGCAGCAGGGCAGGGACGAACACCGGGGAGCTGTTTTTT. Protein: CASSRAGTNTGELFF.

This clonotype occurred many times. The chain uses TRBV11-2 and TRBJ1-1; D gene unclear. Germline V gives CDR1 SGHAT, CDR2 FQNNGV. This CDR3 comprises 14 residues. V was pared by 1 base and J by 1 base, with 7 bases between. In DNA form, the CDR3 reads TGTGCCAGCAGCTTAGCGGGAGGGAACACTGAAGCTTTCTTT. Its translation is CASSLAGGNTEAFF.

This clonotype was counted many times. The V call is TRBV6-5, the J call TRBJ1-2, with D hard to call. CDR1 and CDR2 (germline): MNHEY, SVGAGI. This CDR3 comprises 14 residues. Trimming removed 5 bases from V and 3 bases from J, with 13 bases in between. This chain's CDR3 is CASSVSLVDYGYTF. CDR3 coding DNA: TGTGCCAGCAGTGTCAGTTTGGTAGACTATGGCTACACCTTC.

This clonotype was found many times. The V call is TRBV28, the J call TRBJ1-3; D is undetermined. Germline V lookup: CDR1 MDHEN, CDR2 SYDVKM. Between the trimmed V and J ends, which lost 4 bases and 9 bases, there was a span of 7 bases. The length of the CDR3 is 11 residues. In nucleotides, the CDR3 is TGTGCCAGCAGTTCGCCGGGCACCATATATTTT. Translated, it gives CASSSPGTIYF.

This clonotype was counted a few times. The V call is TRBV28, the J call TRBJ2-4; 7 nucleotides align to TRBD1. J gave up 1 base and V 6 bases, and 9 bases lay outside the gene matches. This CDR3 has 16 amino acids. Germline CDR1 reads MDHEN; CDR2 reads SYDVKM. DNA of the CDR3: TGTGCCAGCAGCTCGACAGGGTTGAGGGCCAAAAACATTCAGTACTTC. Amino acid sequence: CASSSTGLRAKNIQYF.

This clonotype was detected ten times or more. The V call is TRBV28, the J call TRBJ2-3; 11 nucleotides agree with TRBD2. V was pared by 6 bases and J by 5 bases, with 16 bases of the junction left unmatched. Germline V gene data show CDR1 as MDHEN and CDR2 as SYDVKM. The CDR3 totals 18 residues. The CDR3 here is CASRNLGTSGVLGDTQYF. DNA of the CDR3: TGTGCCAGCAGAAACCTCGGGACTAGCGGAGTACTGGGAGATACGCAGTATTTT. The entire variable domain, with the rest obtained from reference TRBV28 and TRBJ2-3, is as follows: DVKVTQSSRYLVKRTGEKVFLECVQDMDHENMFWYRQDPGLGLRLIYFSYDVKMKEKGDIPEGYSVSREKKERFSLILESASTNQTSMYLCASRNLGTSGVLGDTQYFGPGTRLTVL.

The chain recombines TRBV9 with TRBJ2-7, with D uncertain. The CDR3 consists of 13 residues. In germline, CDR1 is SGDLS, CDR2 YYNGEE. Deletions cut 0 bases from V and 3 bases from J, with 7 bases between. The CDR3 loop is CASSVDSNYEQYF. DNA of the CDR3: TGTGCCAGCAGCGTAGATAGCAACTACGAGCAGTACTTC. The full variable domain, in which reference TRBV9 and TRBJ2-7 provide the parts outside the CDR3, is DSGVTQTPKHLITATGQRVTLRCSPRSGDLSVYWYQQSLDQGLQFLIQYYNGEERAKGNILERFSAQQFPDLHSELNLSSLELGDSALYFCASSVDSNYEQYFGPGTRLTVT.

This clonotype was counted many times. V is TRBV3-1 and J is TRBJ2-7, with 12 bases lining up with TRBD2. This CDR3 is built from 15 residues. V dropped 2 bases and J dropped 3; count of bases not matched to a gene: 2. Germline CDR1 and CDR2: LGHDT and YNNKEL (reference sequence). DNA for the CDR3: TGTGCCAGCAGCCAATCTAGCGGGGGGGACTACGAGCAGTACTTC. It translates to CASSQSSGGDYEQYF.

The V call is TRBV28, the J call TRBJ1-4; D gene unclear. The germline V and J ends were trimmed by 6 bases and 0 bases, with 8 bases remaining between them. Germline CDR1 MDHEN, CDR2 SYDVKM. There are 14 residues in the CDR3. The CDR3 protein is CASSPFTTNEKLFF. CDR3 nucleotide sequence: TGTGCCAGCAGCCCCTTTACAACTAATGAAAAACTGTTTTTT.

This chain links TRBV12-3 or TRBV12-4 with TRBJ1-2, with D possibly matching TRBD1 (5 bases). Trimming took 7 bases from V and 7 from J, leaving 19 bases between them. The CDR3 has 14 amino acids. CDR3 sequence: CASTSRARGGGYTF. In DNA form, the CDR3 reads TGTGCCAGCACCTCCCGTGCGAGGGGCGGTGGCTACACCTTC.

This clonotype was picked up a small number of times. Here the CDR3 DNA reads TGTGCCACCAGCAGAGACCCAGGGGCCTACGAGCAGTACTTC. Translating it yields CATSRDPGAYEQYF. The J gene is TRBJ2-7, the V gene TRBV15; weak D call: TRBD1 (6 bases). Germline V gene lookup returns CDR1 LNHNV and CDR2 YYDKDF (reference sequence). V was shortened by 0 bases and J by 2 bases, with 8 bases between the two germline ends. The CDR3 consists of 14 residues.

This clonotype was counted many times. The chain carries TRBV10-3 and TRBJ2-3; 9 bases align to TRBD1. The CDR3 spans 14 residues. Germline CDR1 and CDR2: ENHRY and SYGVKD. V gave up 7 bases and J gave up 6 bases; unmatched junction bases: 8. CDR3 sequence (DNA): TGTGCCATCACTATGACCGGGACAGGGGATACGCAGTATTTT. Amino acids: CAITMTGTGDTQYF.

This clonotype has just one count. V gene TRBV12-3 or TRBV12-4 combines with J gene TRBJ1-6; possible D gene TRBD1, 5 bases. This CDR3 comprises 14 residues. CDR3 region: CRSRRGSYNSPLHF. The CDR3 DNA reads TGTCGCAGCCGGAGGGGCTCCTATAATTCACCCCTCCACTTT.

The rearrangement uses TRBV2 and TRBJ1-5; maybe TRBD1 (5 bases). The CDR3 is made up of 14 amino acids. V was shortened by 7 bases and J by 11 bases, with 21 bases between the two germline ends. The germline CDR1 and CDR2 sequences are SNHLY and FYNNEI. As DNA, the CDR3 is TGTGCCAGCACTGGGGAGCAGGGCGGCACAGCCCAGCATTTT. This codes for CASTGEQGGTAQHF. Full variable domain (rest looked up from reference TRBV2 and TRBJ1-5): EPEVTQTPSHQVTQMGQEVILRCVPISNHLYFYWYRQILGQKVEFLVSFYNNEISEKSEIFDDQFSVERPDGSNFTLKIRSTKLEDSAMYFCASTGEQGGTAQHFGDGTRLSIL.

V usage is TRBV29-1 and J usage is TRBJ2-3, with a tentative D call TRBD1 (6 bases). CDR3 length: 14 amino acids. V was trimmed by 7 bases and J by 8 bases, leaving 22 bases between them. Germline V gene sequence: CDR1 SQVTM, CDR2 ANQGSEA. CDR3 DNA sequence: TGCAGCGCCGTCGTGAGGGGGTTACAGGCTACGCAGTATTTT. It is translated as CSAVVRGLQATQYF.

This clonotype was picked up many times. The genes are TRBV7-8 and TRBJ2-7, with D perhaps TRBD1 or TRBD2 (7 bases each). The V end lost 5 bases, the J end lost 2 bases, and 16 bases lay between the germline ends. CDR3 length equals 15 residues. CDR1 and CDR2 from the germline V gene are SGHVS and FQNEAQ. In DNA, the CDR3 is TGTGCCAGCAGCCTCCAGGGGGGGAAGACCTACGAGCAGTACTTC. This sequence encodes CASSLQGGKTYEQYF.

This clonotype has at least ten counts. This chain connects TRBV20-1 to TRBJ2-7, with 8 positions matching TRBD1. Unmatched junction bases numbered 8, after V lost 0 bases and J lost 4 bases. CDR3 length: 15 amino acids. CDR1 and CDR2 from the germline V gene are DFQATT and SNEGSKA (reference sequence). The CDR3 loop is CSARDLGRGLYEQYF. The CDR3 coding sequence is TGCAGTGCTAGAGATCTCGGCAGGGGGCTGTACGAGCAGTACTTC.

V usage is TRBV28 and J usage is TRBJ2-5, with 9 bases identical to TRBD2. The ends lost 8 bases at V and 2 bases at J; junction bases unmatched: 6. The CDR3 loop spans 14 amino acids. Per the germline V gene, CDR1 is MDHEN and CDR2 is SYDVKM. CDR3 DNA sequence: TGTGCCAGCGGAGGCGGGGGGGGACAAGAGACCCAGTACTTC. Translating it yields CASGGGGGQETQYF.

The chain couples TRBV20-1 to TRBJ2-3, with 7 bases lining up with TRBD2. The CDR3 length is 15 residues. Looked up from germline, CDR1 is DFQATT and CDR2 is SNEGSKA (reference sequence). With 5 bases clipped from V and 2 bases from J, the junction kept 10 bases outside the gene matches. This CDR3 reads CSAGGASGLTDTQYF. The CDR3 DNA reads TGCAGTGCTGGCGGCGCTAGCGGCCTCACAGATACGCAGTATTTT.

This clonotype was picked up many times. The CDR3 here is CASSPGGEETQYF. The CDR3 region has the DNA TGTGCCAGCAGCCCCGGGGGAGAAGAGACCCAGTACTTC. V usage is TRBV28 and J usage is TRBJ2-5, with D possibly TRBD2 on 6 matching bases. This CDR3 spans 13 amino acids. Trimming took off 6 bases at V and 3 bases at J, with 11 bases between the two ends. CDR1 is MDHEN, CDR2 SYDVKM, per germline.

This clonotype was seen only a few times. The chain couples TRBV28 to TRBJ2-1; 7 bases match TRBD1. The CDR3 covers 14 residues. Germline V CDR1 and CDR2: MDHEN, SYDVKM. V lost 7 bases, J lost 3 bases, and 6 bases stayed unmatched. The CDR3 here is CASKMGQNYNEQFF. The CDR3 DNA follows: TGTGCCAGCAAGATGGGACAGAACTACAATGAGCAGTTCTTC.

This clonotype is medium-sized by share. The rearrangement links TRBV28 to TRBJ2-7; perhaps TRBD1 as D (6 bases). The CDR3 consists of 13 residues. Germline loops: CDR1 MDHEN, CDR2 SYDVKM. V lost 2 bases, J lost 2 bases, and 7 bases lay in between. The CDR3: CASSLGQTYEQYF. Here the CDR3 DNA reads TGTGCCAGCAGTTTAGGACAGACCTACGAGCAGTACTTC.

Only a few counts were recorded for this clonotype. The V call is TRBV15, the J call TRBJ1-4; D is possibly TRBD1 (6 bases). CDR3 length: 14 amino acids. The germline CDR1 and CDR2 sequences are LNHNV and YYDKDF (reference sequence). V shed 3 bases and J shed 8 bases, with 13 bases lying between them. The CDR3 nucleotides read TGTGCCACCAGCAGGGACAGAAGGAGGGAAAAACTGTTTTTT. This translates into CATSRDRRREKLFF.